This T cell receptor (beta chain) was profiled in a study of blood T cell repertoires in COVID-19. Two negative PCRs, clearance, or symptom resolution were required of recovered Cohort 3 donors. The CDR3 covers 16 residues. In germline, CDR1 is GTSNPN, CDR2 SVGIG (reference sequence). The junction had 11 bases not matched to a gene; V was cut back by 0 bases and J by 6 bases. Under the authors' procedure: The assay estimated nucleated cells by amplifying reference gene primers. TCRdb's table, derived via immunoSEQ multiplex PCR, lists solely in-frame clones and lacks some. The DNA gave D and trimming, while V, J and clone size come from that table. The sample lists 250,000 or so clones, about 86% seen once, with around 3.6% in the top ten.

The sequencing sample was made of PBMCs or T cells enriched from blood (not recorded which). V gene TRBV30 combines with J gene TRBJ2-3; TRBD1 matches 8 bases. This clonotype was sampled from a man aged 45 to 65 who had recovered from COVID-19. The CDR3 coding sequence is TGTGCCTGGAGTGTACAAGGCAGGGGGCGCCCGGATACGCAGTATTTT. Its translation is CAWSVQGRGRPDTQYF.